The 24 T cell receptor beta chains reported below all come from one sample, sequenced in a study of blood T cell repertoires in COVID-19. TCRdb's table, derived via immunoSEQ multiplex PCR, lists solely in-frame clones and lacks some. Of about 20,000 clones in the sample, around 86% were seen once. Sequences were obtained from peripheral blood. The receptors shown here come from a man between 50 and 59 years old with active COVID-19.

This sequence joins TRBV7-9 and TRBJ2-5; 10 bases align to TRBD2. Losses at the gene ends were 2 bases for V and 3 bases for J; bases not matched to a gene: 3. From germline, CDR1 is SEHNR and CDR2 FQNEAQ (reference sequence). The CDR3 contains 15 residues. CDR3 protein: CASSLSLAGEETQYF. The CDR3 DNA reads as TGTGCCAGCAGCTTATCTCTAGCGGGGGAAGAGACCCAGTACTTC.

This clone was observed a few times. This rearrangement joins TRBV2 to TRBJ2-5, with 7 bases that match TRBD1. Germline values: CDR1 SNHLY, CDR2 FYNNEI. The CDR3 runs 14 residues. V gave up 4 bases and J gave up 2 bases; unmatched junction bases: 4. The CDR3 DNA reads TGTGCCAGCAGTGGACAGGGCCTTCAAGAGACCCAGTACTTC. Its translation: CASSGQGLQETQYF.

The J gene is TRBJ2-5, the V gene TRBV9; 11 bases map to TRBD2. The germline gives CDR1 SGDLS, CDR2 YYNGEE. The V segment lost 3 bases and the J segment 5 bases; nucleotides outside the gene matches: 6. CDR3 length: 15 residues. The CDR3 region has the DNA TGTGCCAGCAGCGGACCTAGCGGGGGGACTGAGACCCAGTACTTC. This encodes CASSGPSGGTETQYF.

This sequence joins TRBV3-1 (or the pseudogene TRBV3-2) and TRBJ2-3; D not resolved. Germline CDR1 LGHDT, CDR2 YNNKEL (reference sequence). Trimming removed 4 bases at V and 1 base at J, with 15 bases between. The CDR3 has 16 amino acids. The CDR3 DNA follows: TGTGCCAGCAGCCCCCCGTCGTGGCAGGGCACAGATACGCAGTATTTT. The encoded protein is CASSPPSWQGTDTQYF.

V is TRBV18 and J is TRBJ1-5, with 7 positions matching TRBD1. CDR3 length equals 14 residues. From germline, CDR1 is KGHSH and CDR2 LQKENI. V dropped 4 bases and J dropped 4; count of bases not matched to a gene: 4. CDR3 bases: TGTGCCAGCTCACTTGACAGGGTAAATCAGCCCCAGCATTTT. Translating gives CASSLDRVNQPQHF.

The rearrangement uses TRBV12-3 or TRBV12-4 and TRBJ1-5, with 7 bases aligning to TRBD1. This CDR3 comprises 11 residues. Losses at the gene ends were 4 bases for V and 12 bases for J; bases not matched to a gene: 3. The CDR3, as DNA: TGTGCCAGCAGTTCGACAGGGCTCCAGCATTTT. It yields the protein CASSSTGLQHF.

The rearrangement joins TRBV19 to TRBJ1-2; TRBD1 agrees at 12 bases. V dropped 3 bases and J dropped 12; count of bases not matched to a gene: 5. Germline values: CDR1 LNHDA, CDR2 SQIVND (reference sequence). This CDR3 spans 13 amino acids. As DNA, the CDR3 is TGTGCCAGTAGTATCAGGGGACAGGGGGCTCACACCTTC. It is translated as CASSIRGQGAHTF.

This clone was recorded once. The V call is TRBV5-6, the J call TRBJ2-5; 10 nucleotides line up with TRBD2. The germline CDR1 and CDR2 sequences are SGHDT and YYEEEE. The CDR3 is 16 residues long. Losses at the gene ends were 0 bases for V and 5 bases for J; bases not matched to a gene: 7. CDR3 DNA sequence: TGTGCCAGCAGCTTGGACCCGGGACTAGCGCTGGAGACCCAGTACTTC. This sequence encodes CASSLDPGLALETQYF. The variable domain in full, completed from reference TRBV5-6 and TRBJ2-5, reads DAGVTQSPTHLIKTRGQQVTLRCSPKSGHDTVSWYQQALGQGPQFIFQYYEEEERQRGNFPDRFSGHQFPNYSSELNVNALLLGDSALYLCASSLDPGLALETQYFGPGTRLLVL.

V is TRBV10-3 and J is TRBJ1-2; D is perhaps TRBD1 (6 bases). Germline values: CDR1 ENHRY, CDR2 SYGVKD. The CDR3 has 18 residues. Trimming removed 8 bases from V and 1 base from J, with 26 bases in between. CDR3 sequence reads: CAIAALSPSRGGNYGYTF. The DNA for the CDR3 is TGTGCCATCGCTGCCCTCTCACCTTCCAGGGGTGGTAACTATGGCTACACCTTC.

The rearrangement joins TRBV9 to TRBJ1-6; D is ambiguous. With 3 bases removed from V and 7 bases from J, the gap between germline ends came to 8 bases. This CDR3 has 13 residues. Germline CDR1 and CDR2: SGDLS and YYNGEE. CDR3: CASSGGLNSPLHF. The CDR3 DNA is TGTGCCAGCAGCGGCGGGTTAAATTCACCCCTCCACTTT.

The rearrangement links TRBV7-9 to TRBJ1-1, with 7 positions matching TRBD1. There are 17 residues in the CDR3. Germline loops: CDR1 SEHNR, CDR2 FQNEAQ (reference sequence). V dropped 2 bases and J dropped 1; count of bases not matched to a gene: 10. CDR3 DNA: TGTGCCAGCAGCTTAACCATGAGACAGGGACCGAACACTGAAGCTTTCTTT. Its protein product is CASSLTMRQGPNTEAFF.

This CDR3 is CASSLGGQGTYNEQFF. The CDR3 DNA follows: TGTGCCAGTAGTCTCGGGGGACAGGGGACCTACAATGAGCAGTTCTTC. The chain employs TRBV19 and TRBJ2-1; 10 nucleotides agree with TRBD1. CDR3 length: 16 residues. Trimming cost V 5 bases and J 2 bases; bases outside gene matches: 6. CDR1 is LNHDA, CDR2 SQIVND, per germline (reference sequence).

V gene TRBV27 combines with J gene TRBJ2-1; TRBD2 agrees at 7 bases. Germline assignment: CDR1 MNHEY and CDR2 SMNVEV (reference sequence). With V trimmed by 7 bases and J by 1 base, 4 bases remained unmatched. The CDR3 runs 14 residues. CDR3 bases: TGTGCCAGCACTGGGGGAGGGTCCTACAATGAGCAGTTCTTC. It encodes CASTGGGSYNEQFF.

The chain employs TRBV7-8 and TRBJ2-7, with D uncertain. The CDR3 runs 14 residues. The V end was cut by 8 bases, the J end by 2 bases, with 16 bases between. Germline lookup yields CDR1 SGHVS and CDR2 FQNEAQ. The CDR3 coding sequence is TGTGCCAGCGGTCGCAGACAACGGCCCTACGAGCAGTACTTC. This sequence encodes CASGRRQRPYEQYF.

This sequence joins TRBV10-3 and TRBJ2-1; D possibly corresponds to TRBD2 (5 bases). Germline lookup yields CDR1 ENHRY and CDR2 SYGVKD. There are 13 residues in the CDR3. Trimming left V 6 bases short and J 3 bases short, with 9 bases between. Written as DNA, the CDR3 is TGTGCCATCAGGCGAGAGGGCTACAATGAGCAGTTCTTC. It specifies CAIRREGYNEQFF.

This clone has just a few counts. CDR3 in amino acids: CASSLTGMGNQPQHF. CDR3 coding DNA: TGTGCCAGCAGCTTAACCGGGATGGGCAATCAGCCCCAGCATTTT. V usage is TRBV7-2 and J usage is TRBJ1-5; D unresolved. Trimming shortened V by 2 bases and J by 2 bases, and 10 bases separated the two germline ends. Germline values: CDR1 SGHTA, CDR2 FQGNSA. This CDR3 has 15 amino acids.

The CDR3 protein is CASSLTGGGYNEQFF. The DNA of the CDR3 is TGTGCCAGCAGCTTAACAGGGGGTGGATACAATGAGCAGTTCTTC. The chain uses TRBV11-3 and TRBJ2-1, with 8 bases fitting TRBD1. The CDR3 contains 15 residues. Germline lookup yields CDR1 SGHNT and CDR2 YENEEA. V was pared by 2 bases and J by 4 bases, with 4 bases of the junction left unmatched.

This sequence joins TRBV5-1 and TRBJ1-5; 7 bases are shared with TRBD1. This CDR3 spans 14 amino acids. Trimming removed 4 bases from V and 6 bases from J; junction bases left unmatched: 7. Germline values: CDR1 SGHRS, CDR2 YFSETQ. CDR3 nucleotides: TGCGCCAGCAGCCCAACGACAGGGTTTCAGCCCCAGCATTTT. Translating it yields CASSPTTGFQPQHF. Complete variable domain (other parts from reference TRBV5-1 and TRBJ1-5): KAGVTQTPRYLIKTRGQQVTLSCSPISGHRSVSWYQQTPGQGLQFLFEYFSETQRNKGNFPGRFSGRQFSNSRSEMNVSTLELGDSALYLCASSPTTGFQPQHFGDGTRLSIL.

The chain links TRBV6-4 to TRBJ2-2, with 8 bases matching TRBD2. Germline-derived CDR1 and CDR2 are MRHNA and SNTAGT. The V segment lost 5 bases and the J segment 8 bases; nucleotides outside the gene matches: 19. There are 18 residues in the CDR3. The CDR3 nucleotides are TGTGCCAGCAGTCCGACGGAACTAGCGGCGATCATTCGAGGGGAGCTGTTTTTT. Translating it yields CASSPTELAAIIRGELFF.

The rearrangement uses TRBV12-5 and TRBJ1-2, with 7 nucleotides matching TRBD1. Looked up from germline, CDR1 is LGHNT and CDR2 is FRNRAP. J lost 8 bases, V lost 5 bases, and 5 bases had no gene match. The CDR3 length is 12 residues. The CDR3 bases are TGTGCTAGTGGTACAGGGGCTGGGGGCTACACCTTC. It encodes CASGTGAGGYTF. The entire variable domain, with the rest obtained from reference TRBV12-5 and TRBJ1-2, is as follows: DARVTQTPRHKVTEMGQEVTMRCQPILGHNTVFWYRQTMMQGLELLAYFRNRAPLDDSGMPKDRFSAEMPDATLATLKIQPSEPRDSAVYFCASGTGAGGYTFGSGTRLTVV.

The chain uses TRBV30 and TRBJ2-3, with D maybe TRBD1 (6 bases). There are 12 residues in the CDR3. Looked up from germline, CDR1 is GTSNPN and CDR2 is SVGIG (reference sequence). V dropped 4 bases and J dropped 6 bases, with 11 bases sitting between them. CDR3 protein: CAWNTGPDTQYF. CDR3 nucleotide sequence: TGTGCCTGGAATACAGGGCCCGATACGCAGTATTTT.

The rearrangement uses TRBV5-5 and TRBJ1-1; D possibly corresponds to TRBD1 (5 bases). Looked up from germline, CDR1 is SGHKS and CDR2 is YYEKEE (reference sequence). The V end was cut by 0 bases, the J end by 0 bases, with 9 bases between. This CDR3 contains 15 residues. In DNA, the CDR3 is TGTGCCAGCAGCTTGGGGTGGGGGGTGAACACTGAAGCTTTCTTT. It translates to CASSLGWGVNTEAFF.

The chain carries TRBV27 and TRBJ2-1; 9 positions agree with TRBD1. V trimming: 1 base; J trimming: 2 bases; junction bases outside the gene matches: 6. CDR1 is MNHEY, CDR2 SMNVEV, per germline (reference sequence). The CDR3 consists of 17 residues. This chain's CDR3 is CASSLFFGQGTYNEQFF. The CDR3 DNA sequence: TGTGCCAGCAGTTTATTTTTCGGACAGGGGACCTACAATGAGCAGTTCTTC.

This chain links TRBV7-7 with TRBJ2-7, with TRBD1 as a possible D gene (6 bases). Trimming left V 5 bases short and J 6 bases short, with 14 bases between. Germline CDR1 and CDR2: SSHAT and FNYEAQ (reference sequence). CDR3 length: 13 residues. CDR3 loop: CASSPGQTSEQYF. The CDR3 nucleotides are TGTGCCAGCAGCCCGGGACAAACATCCGAGCAGTACTTC.